The present entry profiles one T cell receptor (beta chain) with its context. The CDR3 is 16 amino acids. The germline CDR1 and CDR2 sequences are KGHSH and LQKENI. Trimming removed 3 bases from V and 1 base from J, with 13 bases in between. The sample comes from a study of circulating and synovial CD4+ cells in juvenile arthritis. Generated by immunoSEQ multiplex PCR, the TCRdb table keeps only in-frame clones and is missing some. The sample records approximately 36,000 clones, roughly 94% being singletons. Specimen: CD4+ T cells from blood. This clonotype originated in a human donor with juvenile idiopathic arthritis. The chain links TRBV18 to TRBJ2-4; unclear D gene. In DNA, the CDR3 is TGTGCCAGCTCACCGGGCCCCCGATTGGCCAAAAACATTCAGTACTTC. Amino acid sequence: CASSPGPRLAKNIQYF.